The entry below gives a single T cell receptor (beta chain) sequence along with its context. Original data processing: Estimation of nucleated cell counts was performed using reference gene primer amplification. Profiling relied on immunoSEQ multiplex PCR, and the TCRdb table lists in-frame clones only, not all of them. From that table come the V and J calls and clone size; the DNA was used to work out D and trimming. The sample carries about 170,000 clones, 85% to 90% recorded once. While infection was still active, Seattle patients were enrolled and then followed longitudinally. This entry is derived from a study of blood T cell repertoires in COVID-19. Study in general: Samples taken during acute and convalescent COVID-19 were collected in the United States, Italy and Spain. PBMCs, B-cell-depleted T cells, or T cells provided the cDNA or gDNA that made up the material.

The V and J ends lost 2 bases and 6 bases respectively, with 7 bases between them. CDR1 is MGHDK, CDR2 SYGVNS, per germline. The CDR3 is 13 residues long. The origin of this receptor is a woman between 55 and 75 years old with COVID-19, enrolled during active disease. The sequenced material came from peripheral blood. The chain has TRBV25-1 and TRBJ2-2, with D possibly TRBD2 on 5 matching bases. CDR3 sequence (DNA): TGTGCCAGCAGTGAACTAGCCCCCGGGGAGCTGTTTTTT. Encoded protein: CASSELAPGELFF.